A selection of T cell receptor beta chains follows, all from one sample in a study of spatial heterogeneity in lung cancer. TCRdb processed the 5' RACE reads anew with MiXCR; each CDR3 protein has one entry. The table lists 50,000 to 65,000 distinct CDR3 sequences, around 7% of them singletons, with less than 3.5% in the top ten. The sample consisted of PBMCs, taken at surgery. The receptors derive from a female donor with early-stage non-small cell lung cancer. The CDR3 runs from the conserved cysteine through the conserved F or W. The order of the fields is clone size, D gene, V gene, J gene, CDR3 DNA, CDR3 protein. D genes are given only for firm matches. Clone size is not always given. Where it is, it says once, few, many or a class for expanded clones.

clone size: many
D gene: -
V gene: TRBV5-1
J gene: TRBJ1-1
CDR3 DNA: TGCGCCAGCAGCTTGGTTGGGGCCCTGAACACTGAAGCTTTCTTT
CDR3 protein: CASSLVGALNTEAFF

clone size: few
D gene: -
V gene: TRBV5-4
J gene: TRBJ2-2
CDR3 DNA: TGTGCCAGCAGCCCTCAGAACACCGGGGAGCTGTTTTTT
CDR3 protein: CASSPQNTGELFF

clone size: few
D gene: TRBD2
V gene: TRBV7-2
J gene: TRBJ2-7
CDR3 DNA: TGTGCCAGCAGCTTAAGTAGCGGGGGGCCCTACGAGCAGTACTTC
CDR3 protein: CASSLSSGGPYEQYF

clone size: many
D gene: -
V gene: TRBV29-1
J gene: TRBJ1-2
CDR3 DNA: TGCAGCGTTGAACCGGGATCTAACTATGGCTACACCTTC
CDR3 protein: CSVEPGSNYGYTF

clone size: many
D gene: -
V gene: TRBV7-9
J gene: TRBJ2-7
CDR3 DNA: TGTGCCAGCAGCCCTGGGGTAGACTACGAGCAGTACTTC
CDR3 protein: CASSPGVDYEQYF

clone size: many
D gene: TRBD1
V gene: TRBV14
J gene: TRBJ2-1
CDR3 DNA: TGTGCCAGCAGCTCACAGGGGAATGAGCAGTTCTTC
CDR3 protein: CASSSQGNEQFF

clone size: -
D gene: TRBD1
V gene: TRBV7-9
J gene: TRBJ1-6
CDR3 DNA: TGTGCCAGCAGCTTGTCCGGGACAGGGTTTTCACCCCTCCACTTT
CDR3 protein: CASSLSGTGFSPLHF

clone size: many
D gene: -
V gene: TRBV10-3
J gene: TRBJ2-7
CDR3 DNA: TGTGCCATCAGTGGGTCCCTCTACGAGCAGTACTTC
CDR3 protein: CAISGSLYEQYF

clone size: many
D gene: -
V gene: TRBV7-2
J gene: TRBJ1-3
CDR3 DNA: TGTGCCAGCAGTTCCGCGGGCTCTGGAAACACCATATATTTT
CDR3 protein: CASSSAGSGNTIYF

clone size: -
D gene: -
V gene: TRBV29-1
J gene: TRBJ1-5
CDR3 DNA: TGCAGCGTTGAAGCAAGGGCCTCGGGACACAGGAGGCCCCAGCATTTT
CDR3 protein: CSVEARASGHRRPQHF

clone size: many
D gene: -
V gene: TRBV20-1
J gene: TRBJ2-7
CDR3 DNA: TGCAGTGCTAGGGGATTCGCATCCGGGGCGTCGTCCTACGAGCAGTACTTC
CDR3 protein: CSARGFASGASSYEQYF

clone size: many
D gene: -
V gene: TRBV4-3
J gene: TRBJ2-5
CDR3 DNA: TGCGCCAGCAGCCAAGAAGGCTGGGAGACCCAGTACTTC
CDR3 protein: CASSQEGWETQYF

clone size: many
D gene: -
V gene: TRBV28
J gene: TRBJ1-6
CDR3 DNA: TGTGCCAGCAGGGAACAGGGCCACTATAATTCACCCCTCCACTTT
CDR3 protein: CASREQGHYNSPLHF

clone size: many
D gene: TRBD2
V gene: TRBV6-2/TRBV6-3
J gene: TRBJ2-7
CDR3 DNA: TGTGCCAGCAGCAGTCCTAGCGGGGGTTCCTACGAGCAGTACTTC
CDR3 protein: CASSSPSGGSYEQYF

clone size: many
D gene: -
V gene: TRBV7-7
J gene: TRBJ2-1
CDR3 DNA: TGTGCCAGCAGTCTGGGCCCTAACTCCTACAATGAGCAGTTCTTC
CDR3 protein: CASSLGPNSYNEQFF

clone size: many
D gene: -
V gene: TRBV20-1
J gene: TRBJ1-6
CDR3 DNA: TGCAGTGCTCTAGACGGAGGCTCTAGCTCCTATAATTCACCCCTCCACTTT
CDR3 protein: CSALDGGSSSYNSPLHF

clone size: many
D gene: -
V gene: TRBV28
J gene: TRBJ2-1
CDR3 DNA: TGTGCCACCAGAACGGGCTCCTACAATGAGCAGTTCTTC
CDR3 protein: CATRTGSYNEQFF

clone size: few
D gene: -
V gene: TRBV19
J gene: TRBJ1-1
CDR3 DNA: TGTGCCAGTTCCCCCCCGGCGAACACTGAAGCTTTCTTT
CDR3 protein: CASSPPANTEAFF

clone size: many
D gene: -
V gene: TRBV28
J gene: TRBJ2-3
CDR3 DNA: TGTGCCAGCAGTTTATTGCGAGATACGCAGTATTTT
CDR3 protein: CASSLLRDTQYF

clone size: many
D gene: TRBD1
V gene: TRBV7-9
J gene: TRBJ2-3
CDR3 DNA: TGTGCCAGCAGCTCGGGGACAGGGAAAGGCACAGATACGCAGTATTTT
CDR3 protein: CASSSGTGKGTDTQYF

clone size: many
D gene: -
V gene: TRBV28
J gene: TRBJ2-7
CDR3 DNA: TGTGCCAGCAGTTCCCGGGTCTACGAGCAGTACTTC
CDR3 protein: CASSSRVYEQYF

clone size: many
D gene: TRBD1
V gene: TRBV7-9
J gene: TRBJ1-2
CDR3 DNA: TGTGCCAGCAGCAGACAGGGGACGGGCTATGGCTACACCTTC
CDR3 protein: CASSRQGTGYGYTF

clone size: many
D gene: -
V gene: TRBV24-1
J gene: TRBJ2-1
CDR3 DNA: TGTGCCACCAGTGACTTTGGGACAGAGCAGTTCTTC
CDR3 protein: CATSDFGTEQFF

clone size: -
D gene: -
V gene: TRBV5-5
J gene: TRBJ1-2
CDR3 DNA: TGTGCCAGCAGCTTGGTAACTGCAGGGGTGAGGTATGGCTACACCTTC
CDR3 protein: CASSLVTAGVRYGYTF

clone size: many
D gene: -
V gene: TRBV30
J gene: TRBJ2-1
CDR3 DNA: TGTGCCTCAACACCACAAGGGGGGGCCCAGTTCTTC
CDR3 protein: CASTPQGGAQFF

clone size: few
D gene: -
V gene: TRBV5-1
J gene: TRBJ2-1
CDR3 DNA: TGCGCCAGCAGCTTCAGGGACGCGTACAATGAGCAGTTCTTC
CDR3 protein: CASSFRDAYNEQFF

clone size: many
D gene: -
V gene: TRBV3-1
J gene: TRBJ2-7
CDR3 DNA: TGTGCCAGCAGCCAAGGTGTGAGTTACGAGCAGTACTTC
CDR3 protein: CASSQGVSYEQYF

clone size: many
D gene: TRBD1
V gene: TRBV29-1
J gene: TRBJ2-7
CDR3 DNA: TGCAGCGTGTACAGGGGGCAGGGCGAGCAGTACTTC
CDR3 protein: CSVYRGQGEQYF

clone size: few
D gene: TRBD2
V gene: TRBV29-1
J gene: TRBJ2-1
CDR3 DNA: TGCAGCGCTCCCGGGGGGGCCCTTGAGCAGTTCTTC
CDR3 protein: CSAPGGALEQFF